This TCR beta chain was identified during a study of shared T cell receptors in the human thymus. Assay: immunoSEQ multiplex PCR; the TCRdb copy retains only in-frame clones and omits some. The sample records some 640,000 clones, 70% to 90% being singletons. This CDR3 is 16 amino acids long. Deletions cut 4 bases from V and 4 bases from J, with 19 bases between. Germline V CDR1 and CDR2: LNHDA, SQIVND (reference sequence). The same sample was also studied in work on human thymus T cells. This second report adds: Donor material was obtained from healthy Finnish infants undergoing corrective surgery for congenital heart defects. Resections from corrective heart surgery supplied the thymus tissue. Seemingly biased V and J gene usage marked thymic and blood repertoires. A high degree of thymic repertoire overlap among unrelated individuals was reported in related research.

The sequence was obtained from a boy in the first two years of life with a congenital heart defect. The chain is built from TRBV19 and TRBJ1-1; no clear D gene. The source material was thymocytes. The CDR3 loop reads CASSTWTRRVGTEAFF. CDR3 in DNA: TGTGCCAGTAGTACGTGGACGCGGAGGGTTGGCACTGAAGCTTTCTTT.